One sample yielded the 30 T cell receptor beta chains listed below, sequenced in a study of T cell responses to AZD1222 COVID-19 vaccine. Produced via immunoSEQ multiplex PCR; TCRdb's table is partial and in-frame only. The sample contains 120,000 to 150,000 clones, 92% of which appear only once. The sequencing used peripheral blood, collected 28 days after the second AZD1222 dose. The receptors derive from an adult who received the AZD1222 COVID-19 vaccine.

On this clone itself: The DNA is omitted, as the CDR3 cannot be located on it reliably, and the CDR3 follows TCRdb's listing. This chain joins TRBV29-1 and TRBJ1-2. Germline V lookup: CDR1 SQVTM, CDR2 ANQGSEA. Both ends counted, the CDR3 spans 11 residues. The CDR3 reads CSVPFGAGYTF.

The chain links TRBV6-5 to TRBJ1-2, with D tentatively TRBD1 (5 bases). Trimming cost V 0 bases and J 10 bases, with 6 bases left between them. CDR1 and CDR2 from the germline V gene are MNHEY and SVGAGI. There are 11 residues in the CDR3. CDR3 in amino acids: CASSYSGDYTF. In DNA, the CDR3 is TGTGCCAGCAGTTACTCGGGGGACTACACCTTC.

As to this clone: Compared with germline, one end of the junction differs, possibly owing to a read error. CDR3 sequence reads: CSAFWTGPVGSGANILTF. CDR3 nucleotide sequence: TGCAGCGCCTTCTGGACAGGCCCCGTAGGCTCTGGGGCCAACATCCTGACTTTC. V and J are TRBV29-1 and TRBJ2-6; TRBD1 matches 7 bases. CDR1 and CDR2 (germline): SQVTM, ANQGSEA. The CDR3 is made up of 18 amino acids.

In DNA form, the CDR3 reads TGTGCCAGCAGCTTGCACATAACCTACGAGCAGTACGTC. It is translated as CASSLHITYEQYV. The chain recombines TRBV5-5 with TRBJ2-7, with D hard to call. The V end was cut by 1 base, the J end by 2 bases, with 7 bases between. The CDR3 has 13 residues. Germline CDR1 SGHKS, CDR2 YYEKEE (reference sequence).

The rearrangement uses TRBV19 and TRBJ1-4, with no clear D. Trimming shortened V by 6 bases and J by 1 base, and 9 bases separated the two germline ends. This CDR3 contains 14 residues. CDR1 is LNHDA, CDR2 SQIVND, per germline (reference sequence). The DNA for the CDR3 is TGTGCCAGTAGAGTGGGCAGAACTAATGAAAAACTGTTTTTT. As protein: CASRVGRTNEKLFF.

This clone was recorded only once. The CDR3 loop is CASSEATGGYATNEKLFF. CDR3 in DNA: TGTGCCAGCAGTGAAGCGACAGGGGGCTACGCAACTAATGAAAAACTGTTTTTT. The chain carries TRBV6-1 and TRBJ1-4, with 10 bases lining up with TRBD1. Germline assignment: CDR1 MNHNS and CDR2 SASEGT. With V trimmed by 0 bases and J by 0 bases, 4 bases remained unmatched. This CDR3 region has 18 residues.

The V call is TRBV7-9, the J call TRBJ2-5; TRBD1 aligns across 8 bases. J lost 4 bases, V lost 8 bases, and 9 bases had no gene match. CDR1 and CDR2 (germline): SEHNR, FQNEAQ (reference sequence). CDR3 length equals 14 residues. CDR3 loop: CASRRGLSPETQYF. The CDR3 nucleotides read TGTGCCAGCCGCAGGGGGCTGTCTCCAGAGACCCAGTACTTC.

V usage is TRBV20-1 and J usage is TRBJ1-5; no clear D gene. Trimming shortened V by 3 bases and J by 1 base, and 7 bases separated the two germline ends. CDR3 size: 13 residues. The V gene's germline CDR1 is DFQATT and CDR2 SNEGSKA (reference sequence). CDR3 DNA: TGCAGTGCTAGTGATGACAGCAATCAGCCCCAGCATTTT. The encoded protein is CSASDDSNQPQHF.

This chain connects TRBV16 to TRBJ1-4, with D unclear. Deletions cut 4 bases from V and 8 bases from J, with 11 bases between. The CDR3 loop spans 13 amino acids. CDR1 and CDR2 (germline): KGHSY, FQNENV. The CDR3 protein is CASSPHLREKLFF. CDR3 DNA sequence: TGTGCCAGCAGCCCCCACTTGAGGGAAAAACTGTTTTTT.

The chain carries TRBV28 and TRBJ1-1, with TRBD1 as a possible D gene (5 bases). CDR1 is MDHEN and CDR2 is SYDVKM in the germline V gene. V was cut by 5 bases and J by 1 base, with 11 bases left in between. There are 14 residues in the CDR3. The CDR3 loop reads CASSPRTRNTEAFF. CDR3 sequence (DNA): TGTGCCAGCAGTCCCCGGACAAGGAACACTGAAGCTTTCTTT.

This chain uses TRBV10-2 with TRBJ1-5; D possibly corresponds to TRBD1 (6 bases). The CDR3 has 14 amino acids. Trimming shortened V by 8 bases and J by 0 bases, and 11 bases separated the two germline ends. Germline V gene data show CDR1 as WSHSY and CDR2 as SAAADI. CDR3 region: CASGETGSNQPQHF. The CDR3, as DNA: TGCGCCAGCGGAGAGACAGGTAGCAATCAGCCCCAGCATTTT.

The V call is TRBV9, the J call TRBJ1-1; TRBD1 might be the D (6 bases). V was pared by 0 bases and J by 0 bases, with 12 bases between. Germline CDR1 reads SGDLS; CDR2 reads YYNGEE. This CDR3 spans 16 amino acids. The CDR3 nucleotides read TGTGCCAGCAGCGTAGCAGGGGACGGCCTGAACACTGAAGCTTTCTTT. Its protein product is CASSVAGDGLNTEAFF.

V usage is TRBV5-1 and J usage is TRBJ1-3; a possible D gene is TRBD1 (6 bases). This CDR3 contains 14 residues. The germline CDR1 and CDR2 sequences are SGHRS and YFSETQ. The ends were cut back, 0 bases at V and 11 bases at J, with 15 bases in the middle. CDR3 amino acids: CASSLGRGSSAIYF. The CDR3 coding sequence is TGCGCCAGCAGCTTGGGTAGGGGGTCCTCCGCCATATATTTT.

This clone has at least ten counts. This chain joins TRBV10-3 and TRBJ1-3; D may be TRBD1 (6 bases). V lost 6 bases and J lost 0, with 12 bases in between. The germline CDR1 and CDR2 sequences are ENHRY and SYGVKD. The CDR3 contains 15 residues. CDR3 in amino acids: CAIRGTPSSGNTIYF. DNA of the CDR3: TGTGCCATCAGGGGGACACCGAGCTCTGGAAACACCATATATTTT.

V is TRBV5-1 and J is TRBJ1-6; 10 bases match TRBD1. J gave up 8 bases and V 5 bases, and 1 base lay outside the gene matches. Germline CDR1 is SGHRS and CDR2 is YFSETQ. CDR3 size: 13 residues. CDR3 residues: CASRDRGDSPLHF. For the CDR3, the DNA is TGCGCCAGCAGGGACAGGGGGGATTCACCCCTCCACTTT. Supplemented by reference TRBV5-1 and TRBJ1-6, the full variable domain reads KAGVTQTPRYLIKTRGQQVTLSCSPISGHRSVSWYQQTPGQGLQFLFEYFSETQRNKGNFPGRFSGRQFSNSRSEMNVSTLELGDSALYLCASRDRGDSPLHFGNGTRLTVT.

The chain has TRBV6-5 and TRBJ1-5, with 7 bases matching TRBD1. The CDR3 is 13 amino acids. V dropped 6 bases and J dropped 4; count of bases not matched to a gene: 3. Germline CDR1 MNHEY, CDR2 SVGAGI. The DNA for the CDR3 is TGTGCCAGCAGGACAGGGCAGAATCAGCCCCAGCATTTT. It specifies CASRTGQNQPQHF.

The J gene is TRBJ2-7, the V gene TRBV4-2; D is uncertain. Germline-derived CDR1 and CDR2 are LGHNA and YNFKEQ. V lost 4 bases to trimming and J lost 0 bases, with 13 bases between them. This CDR3 is built from 15 residues. CDR3 protein: CASSRDSSSSYEQYF. The CDR3 DNA sequence: TGTGCCAGCAGCCGCGATAGCAGCAGCTCCTACGAGCAGTACTTC.

In this sample, this clone turned up once. The rearrangement uses TRBV10-3 and TRBJ1-1; 7 nucleotides align to TRBD1. Germline V lookup: CDR1 ENHRY, CDR2 SYGVKD. This CDR3 spans 16 amino acids. V lost 2 bases and J lost 4; bases outside the gene matches: 10. The CDR3: CAISEPRQGTGTEAFF. The CDR3 coding sequence is TGTGCCATCAGTGAGCCACGACAGGGAACTGGCACTGAAGCTTTCTTT.

The chain uses TRBV11-2 and TRBJ2-5; 7 bases line up with TRBD1. Trimming took 5 bases from V and 1 from J; bases not matched to a gene: 13. CDR3 length: 17 amino acids. From germline, CDR1 is SGHAT and CDR2 FQNNGV. The CDR3 DNA sequence: TGTGCCAGCAGCCTAACAAAAGGGACAGCTTTCCAAGAGACCCAGTACTTC. This sequence encodes CASSLTKGTAFQETQYF.

This clone was detected only once. The chain joins TRBV24-1 to TRBJ1-1, with D possibly matching TRBD1 (6 bases). The CDR3 runs 13 residues. V dropped 4 bases and J dropped 4 bases, with 9 bases sitting between them. Germline V gene lookup returns CDR1 KGHDR and CDR2 SFDVKD. The CDR3 is CATSDFRGTEAFF. The CDR3 DNA reads as TGTGCCACCAGTGACTTCAGGGGCACTGAAGCTTTCTTT.

A single count supports this clone. The rearrangement joins TRBV6-2 or TRBV6-3 to TRBJ1-6; TRBD1 is a possible D gene (5 bases). The CDR3 contains 14 residues. V lost 6 bases to trimming and J lost 6 bases, with 12 bases between them. Germline assignment: CDR1 MNHEY and CDR2 SVGEGT. The chain's CDR3 is CASSTGPLNSPLHF. DNA of the CDR3: TGTGCCAGCAGCACGGGACCGCTTAATTCACCCCTCCACTTT.

The chain recombines TRBV30 with TRBJ1-5; D not certain. Germline V gene lookup returns CDR1 GTSNPN and CDR2 SVGIG (reference sequence). V dropped 2 bases and J dropped 0 bases, with 8 bases sitting between them. This CDR3 has 14 amino acids. The CDR3 bases are TGTGCCTGGAGTCTCTCGGTTAGCAATCAGCCCCAGCATTTT. Translated: CAWSLSVSNQPQHF.

The chain uses TRBV9 and TRBJ1-1; D unresolved. The CDR3 length is 16 residues. V shed 0 bases and J shed 2 bases, with 14 bases lying between them. From germline, CDR1 is SGDLS and CDR2 YYNGEE. The CDR3 DNA is TGTGCCAGCAGCGTAGATTTAGGTGGTCTCAACACTGAAGCTTTCTTT. Translating it yields CASSVDLGGLNTEAFF.

The genes are TRBV11-2 and TRBJ1-2; TRBD1 matches 10 bases. The V and J ends lost 4 bases and 2 bases, in that order; junction bases with no gene match: 13. Germline CDR1 and CDR2: SGHAT and FQNNGV. The CDR3 sequence is 18 residues long. CDR3 sequence (DNA): TGTGCCAGCAGCTCCGTCCGGGGGGACAGGGGCAAGAACTATGGCTACACCTTC. The encoded protein is CASSSVRGDRGKNYGYTF. Together with reference TRBV11-2 and TRBJ1-2, the CDR3 gives the full variable domain: EAGVAQSPRYKIIEKRQSVAFWCNPISGHATLYWYQQILGQGPKLLIQFQNNGVVDDSQLPKDRFSAERLKGVDSTLKIQPAKLEDSAVYLCASSSVRGDRGKNYGYTFGSGTRLTVV.

The rearrangement joins TRBV2 to TRBJ2-1; 11 bases fit TRBD2. CDR1 SNHLY and CDR2 FYNNEI come from the germline V gene. This CDR3 is built from 15 residues. V lost 6 bases and J lost 4; bases outside the gene matches: 5. Here the CDR3 reads CASRELAGGYNEQFF. CDR3 nucleotides: TGTGCCAGCAGGGAGCTAGCGGGAGGTTACAATGAGCAGTTCTTC.

This rearrangement joins TRBV7-9 to TRBJ1-1, with D possibly TRBD1 on 6 matching bases. The CDR3 contains 18 residues. CDR1 SEHNR and CDR2 FQNEAQ come from the germline V gene (reference sequence). Trimming took 4 bases from V and 1 from J, leaving 22 bases between them. The CDR3 nucleotides are TGTGCCAGCAGCTCCTCGGGAATCTACAGGGCGAGGAACACTGAAGCTTTCTTT. Translation gives CASSSSGIYRARNTEAFF.

In its sample, this clone was seen once. V is TRBV15 and J is TRBJ1-1; the D is unclear. V was cut by 11 bases and J by 0 bases, with 19 bases left in between. Germline CDR1 is LNHNV and CDR2 is YYDKDF (reference sequence). The CDR3 runs 15 residues. The CDR3 loop is CASSPFNQLNTEAFF. For the CDR3, the DNA is TGTGCCTCCTCCCCCTTTAACCAGTTGAACACTGAAGCTTTCTTT.

The chain employs TRBV19 and TRBJ2-7; tentatively, D is TRBD1 (5 bases). V was clipped by 7 bases and J by 0 bases, with 13 bases between them. The CDR3 totals 14 residues. The germline gives CDR1 LNHDA, CDR2 SQIVND (reference sequence). CDR3 coding DNA: TGTGCCAGTAACCCGACAGTTCTCTCCTACGAGCAGTACTTC. Translation: CASNPTVLSYEQYF.

This chain links TRBV6-5 with TRBJ1-1; the D gene is possibly TRBD1 (5 bases). Per the germline V gene, CDR1 is MNHEY and CDR2 is SVGAGI. This CDR3 is built from 12 residues. V lost 5 bases and J 11 bases, leaving 15 bases between the germline ends. In nucleotides, the CDR3 is TGTGCCAGCAGTCGGGAGGGGACTGGTGCTTTCTTT. Its translation: CASSREGTGAFF.

The V call is TRBV14, the J call TRBJ2-1, with 8 bases fitting TRBD2. The CDR3 spans 17 residues. Germline V lookup: CDR1 SGHDN, CDR2 FVKESK. J gave up 8 bases and V 2 bases, and 14 bases lay outside the gene matches. The DNA for the CDR3 is TGTGCCAGCAGCCAATGTATCCTAGCGGGCTGTATCTATGAGCAGTTCTTC. Residues: CASSQCILAGCIYEQFF.